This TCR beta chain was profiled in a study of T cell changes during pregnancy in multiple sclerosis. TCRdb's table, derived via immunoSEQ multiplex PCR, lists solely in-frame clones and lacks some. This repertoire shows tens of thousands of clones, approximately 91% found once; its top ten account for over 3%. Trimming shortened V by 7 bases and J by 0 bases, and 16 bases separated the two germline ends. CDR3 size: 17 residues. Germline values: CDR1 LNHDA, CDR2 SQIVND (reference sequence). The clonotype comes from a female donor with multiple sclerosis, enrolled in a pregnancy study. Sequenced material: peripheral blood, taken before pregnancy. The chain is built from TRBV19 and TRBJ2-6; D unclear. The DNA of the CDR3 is TGTGCCAGTACCCAAAAAACGGGTACCTCTGGGGCCAACGTCCTGACTTTC. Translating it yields CASTQKTGTSGANVLTF.